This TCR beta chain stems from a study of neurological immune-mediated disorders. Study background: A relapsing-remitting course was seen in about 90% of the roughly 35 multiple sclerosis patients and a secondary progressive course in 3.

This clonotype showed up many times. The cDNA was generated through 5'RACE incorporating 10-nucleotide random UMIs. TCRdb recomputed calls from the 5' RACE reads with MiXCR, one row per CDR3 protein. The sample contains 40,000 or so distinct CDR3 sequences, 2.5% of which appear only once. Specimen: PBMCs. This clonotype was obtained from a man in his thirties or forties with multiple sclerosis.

CDR3 sequence (DNA): TGCAGTGCTAGAGATGTAGGGACGACGTCGCAGTATTTT. This encodes CSARDVGTTSQYF. The chain recombines TRBV20-1 with TRBJ2-3; D may correspond to TRBD1 or TRBD2 (5 bases each). V lost 0 bases and J 10 bases, leaving 14 bases between the germline ends. The CDR3 loop spans 13 amino acids. The V gene's germline CDR1 is DFQATT and CDR2 SNEGSKA (reference sequence).